Below are 26 T cell receptor beta chains sequenced from a single sample in a study of a mutant IDH1 vaccine in newly diagnosed glioma. Stated time point: week 23, last vaccination. Vaccination comprised doses that each held 300 ug of mutant IDH1 20-mer peptide, plus topical imiquimod. These TCRs are of unknown antigen specificity. Here immunoSEQ multiplex PCR was the method, and the copy in TCRdb shows in-frame clones only, minus some. The repertoire includes about 65,000 clones, approximately 84% of them detected once, and approximately 3.7% sits in the top ten. This material consisted of PBMCs, taken from a glioma patient whose treatment included an IDH1 peptide vaccine. These receptors came from a man between 25 and 39 years old with glioma.

J is TRBJ2-3 and V is TRBV5-1; D perhaps matches TRBD1 (5 bases). V was clipped by 2 bases and J by 6 bases, with 16 bases between them. The CDR3 length is 15 residues. CDR1 and CDR2 from the germline V gene are SGHRS and YFSETQ. The CDR3 reads CASSLQEAATDTQYF. Written as DNA, the CDR3 is TGCGCCAGCAGCTTACAGGAAGCCGCTACCGATACGCAGTATTTT. Together with reference TRBV5-1 and TRBJ2-3, the CDR3 gives the full variable domain: KAGVTQTPRYLIKTRGQQVTLSCSPISGHRSVSWYQQTPGQGLQFLFEYFSETQRNKGNFPGRFSGRQFSNSRSEMNVSTLELGDSALYLCASSLQEAATDTQYFGPGTRLTVL.

The chain carries TRBV5-6 and TRBJ2-7; 7 bases map to TRBD1. Germline V gene lookup returns CDR1 SGHDT and CDR2 YYEEEE. V was pared by 0 bases and J by 2 bases, with 2 bases of the junction left unmatched. The CDR3 consists of 14 residues. The CDR3 coding sequence is TGTGCCAGCAGCTTGGGGGACAGCCCCTACGAGCAGTACTTC. Its protein is CASSLGDSPYEQYF.

The chain couples TRBV11-3 to TRBJ1-1; D is possibly TRBD1 (5 bases). The CDR3 consists of 14 residues. Germline assignment: CDR1 SGHNT and CDR2 YENEEA. The V gene lost 0 bases and the J gene lost 11 bases, with 16 bases spanning the gap. The CDR3 sequence is CASSLEDSYFGAFF. The CDR3, as DNA: TGTGCCAGCAGCTTAGAAGACAGCTACTTTGGCGCTTTCTTT.

The chain employs TRBV6-4 and TRBJ1-5, with no clear D. Germline loops: CDR1 MRHNA, CDR2 SNTAGT. The CDR3 contains 13 residues. With 3 bases removed from V and 4 bases from J, the gap between germline ends came to 7 bases. The CDR3 bases are TGTGCCAGCAGTGAAAATGGGAATCAGCCCCAGCATTTT. Residues: CASSENGNQPQHF.

The chain uses TRBV6-4 and TRBJ2-3; 8 bases fit TRBD2. The germline gives CDR1 MRHNA, CDR2 SNTAGT. Trimming took 0 bases from V and 1 from J; bases not matched to a gene: 0. There are 15 residues in the CDR3. The CDR3, as DNA: TGTGCCAGCAGTGACTCTAGCGGGGGCACAGATACGCAGTATTTT. This sequence encodes CASSDSSGGTDTQYF.

The chain carries TRBV13 and TRBJ2-7; TRBD1 matches 9 bases. J gave up 2 bases and V 5 bases, and 13 bases lay outside the gene matches. The CDR3 is 17 amino acids. Germline CDR1 is PRHDT and CDR2 is FYEKMQ (reference sequence). The CDR3 loop is CASSPTGGDNRAYEQYF. DNA for the CDR3: TGTGCCAGCAGCCCGACAGGGGGGGACAATCGGGCCTACGAGCAGTACTTC.

The chain's CDR3 is CASSPGQGWGYTF. CDR3 DNA sequence: TGTGCCAGCAGCCCCGGACAGGGTTGGGGCTACACCTTC. This chain links TRBV7-9 with TRBJ1-2, with 8 bases fitting TRBD1. The CDR3 is 13 residues long. Germline CDR1 is SEHNR and CDR2 is FQNEAQ (reference sequence). The V segment lost 5 bases and the J segment 8 bases; nucleotides outside the gene matches: 7.

CDR3 sequence reads: CASSWGSIAEKETQYF. CDR3 bases: TGCGCCAGCAGCTGGGGGTCGATAGCGGAGAAAGAGACCCAGTACTTC. The chain couples TRBV5-1 to TRBJ2-5; D is possibly TRBD2 (6 bases). The CDR3 extends over 16 amino acids. V gave up 3 bases and J gave up 3 bases, with 18 bases separating them. Germline assignment: CDR1 SGHRS and CDR2 YFSETQ.

The J gene is TRBJ2-3, the V gene TRBV5-6, with TRBD1 matching 9 bases. This CDR3 contains 14 residues. V lost 7 bases and J lost 4; bases outside the gene matches: 7. Germline V gives CDR1 SGHDT, CDR2 YYEEEE. CDR3 in amino acids: CASAGTGIPDTQYF. CDR3 in DNA: TGTGCCAGCGCGGGGACAGGGATCCCAGATACGCAGTATTTT.

The rearrangement joins TRBV19 to TRBJ1-1, with D unclear. Germline CDR1 LNHDA, CDR2 SQIVND (reference sequence). The V end was cut by 5 bases, the J end by 6 bases, with 13 bases between. The CDR3 runs to 13 residues. CDR3 DNA sequence: TGTGCCAGTAGTGTTAAGATAGAGGCTGAAGCTTTCTTT. It is translated as CASSVKIEAEAFF.

The chain joins TRBV5-1 to TRBJ2-7; 12 nucleotides line up with TRBD1. V shed 2 bases, J shed 5 bases, and the junction held 5 bases outside the gene matches. Germline V gives CDR1 SGHRS, CDR2 YFSETQ. The CDR3 length is 15 residues. CDR3 DNA sequence: TGCGCCAGCAGCTTTTCCGGGACAGGGGGCGACGAGCAGTACTTC. Its translation: CASSFSGTGGDEQYF.

The V call is TRBV28, the J call TRBJ1-2; TRBD1 matches at 8 bases. The CDR3 runs 17 residues. CDR1 is MDHEN, CDR2 SYDVKM, per germline. With V trimmed by 1 base and J by 4 bases, 11 bases remained unmatched. The CDR3 bases are TGTGCCAGCAGTTTATCCTATCATCCACAGGGGGGCTATGGCTACACCTTC. Translating gives CASSLSYHPQGGYGYTF.

The rearrangement joins TRBV28 to TRBJ2-6; possibly TRBD1 for D (6 bases). CDR3 size: 16 residues. Germline CDR1 reads MDHEN; CDR2 reads SYDVKM. The germline V and J ends were trimmed by 5 bases and 4 bases, with 15 bases remaining between them. The CDR3 sequence: CASSPQHRAGANVLTF. CDR3 nucleotide sequence: TGTGCCAGCAGTCCCCAGCACAGGGCCGGGGCCAACGTCCTGACTTTC. Looking up the rest from reference TRBV28 and TRBJ2-6 gives the full variable domain: DVKVTQSSRYLVKRTGEKVFLECVQDMDHENMFWYRQDPGLGLRLIYFSYDVKMKEKGDIPEGYSVSREKKERFSLILESASTNQTSMYLCASSPQHRAGANVLTFGAGSRLTVL.

In its sample, this clone was seen many times. The rearrangement joins TRBV28 to TRBJ1-1; D may be TRBD1 (5 bases). Trimming took off 5 bases at V and 6 bases at J, with 13 bases between the two ends. Germline CDR1 and CDR2: MDHEN and SYDVKM. The CDR3 consists of 13 residues. In DNA form, the CDR3 reads TGTGCCAGCAGTGGAGAGGGGATGGCTGAAGCTTTCTTT. Translation: CASSGEGMAEAFF.

The chain employs TRBV19 and TRBJ1-5; TRBD1 might be the D (5 bases). Germline V gives CDR1 LNHDA, CDR2 SQIVND (reference sequence). V lost 3 bases, J lost 4 bases, and 19 bases lay in between. The CDR3 sequence is 17 residues long. The CDR3 protein is CASSISIFGGENQPQHF. CDR3 nucleotide sequence: TGTGCCAGTAGTATCTCAATTTTTGGGGGGGAGAATCAGCCCCAGCATTTT.

This clone was seen a handful of times. This chain's CDR3 is CASSLATGRNGQPQHF. CDR3 DNA: TGTGCCAGCAGCTTAGCGACAGGCAGGAACGGTCAGCCCCAGCATTTT. This chain links TRBV7-8 with TRBJ1-5, with a weak D call TRBD1 (6 bases). CDR1 SGHVS and CDR2 FQNEAQ come from the germline V gene. This CDR3 contains 16 residues. V was clipped by 0 bases and J by 6 bases, with 15 bases between them. Variable domain in full (rest from reference TRBV7-8 and TRBJ1-5): GAGVSQSPRYKVAKRGQDVALRCDPISGHVSLFWYQQALGQGPEFLTYFQNEAQLDKSGLPSDRFFAERPEGSVSTLKIQRTQQEDSAVYLCASSLATGRNGQPQHFGDGTRLSIL.

The chain has TRBV2 and TRBJ1-1, with a tentative D call TRBD1 (5 bases). This CDR3 is 11 amino acids long. The ends were cut back, 8 bases at V and 8 bases at J, with 12 bases in the middle. The germline V gene encodes CDR1 SNHLY and CDR2 FYNNEI. In DNA, the CDR3 is TGTGCCAGCGCTCTGACAGTCGAAGCTTTCTTT. Translating it yields CASALTVEAFF. The variable domain in full, completed from reference TRBV2 and TRBJ1-1, reads EPEVTQTPSHQVTQMGQEVILRCVPISNHLYFYWYRQILGQKVEFLVSFYNNEISEKSEIFDDQFSVERPDGSNFTLKIRSTKLEDSAMYFCASALTVEAFFGQGTRLTVV.

The V and J genes are TRBV6-1 and TRBJ1-6; D is unresolved. CDR1 and CDR2 from the germline V gene are MNHNS and SASEGT. CDR3 length: 14 residues. V lost 6 bases, J lost 0 bases, and 6 bases lay in between. The CDR3 DNA reads TGTGCCAGCAGAGGACTCTCCTATAATTCACCCCTCCACTTT. This encodes CASRGLSYNSPLHF.

The J gene is TRBJ2-7, the V gene TRBV5-6; TRBD1 matches at 9 bases. Trimming at V came to 5 bases and at J to 0 bases, leaving 6 bases not matched to a gene. CDR3 size: 15 residues. CDR1 is SGHDT, CDR2 YYEEEE, per germline. The CDR3 sequence: CASRRTGEPSYEQYF. CDR3 sequence (DNA): TGTGCCAGCAGACGGACAGGGGAACCCTCCTACGAGCAGTACTTC.

The gene calls are TRBV18 and TRBJ2-7; unclear D gene. V was cut by 0 bases and J by 10 bases, with 16 bases left in between. The germline V gene has CDR1 KGHSH and CDR2 LQKENI. The CDR3 has 14 residues. The CDR3: CASSPPSQVFLQYF. The DNA for the CDR3 is TGTGCCAGCTCACCACCTTCGCAGGTATTCCTTCAGTACTTC.

This clone was observed a few times. The J gene is TRBJ1-1, the V gene TRBV5-1, with TRBD1 identical over 7 bases. This CDR3 is 14 amino acids long. Germline-derived CDR1 and CDR2 are SGHRS and YFSETQ. Germline trimming cut 1 base from V and 3 bases from J; bases unmatched to any gene: 3. CDR3 amino acids: CASSLKGADTEAFF. CDR3 coding DNA: TGCGCCAGCAGCTTGAAGGGGGCGGACACTGAAGCTTTCTTT.

This chain joins TRBV4-1 and TRBJ1-5, with 12 bases fitting TRBD1. The germline V gene encodes CDR1 MGHRA and CDR2 YSYEKL. The CDR3 covers 21 residues. V lost 4 bases and J lost 0; bases outside the gene matches: 16. The CDR3 nucleotides are TGCGCCAGCAGCCCAGCTCCCCGACCGGGACAGGGGGCTTATAGCAATCAGCCCCAGCATTTT. Protein sequence: CASSPAPRPGQGAYSNQPQHF.

DNA for the CDR3: TGCGCCAGCAGCCCCGCTGCACAGGGGACGTCAAGGGTCTATGGCTACACCTTC. Its translation: CASSPAAQGTSRVYGYTF. The chain links TRBV4-1 to TRBJ1-2, with 7 bases fitting TRBD1. This CDR3 comprises 18 residues. With 4 bases clipped from V and 4 bases from J, the junction kept 18 bases outside the gene matches. CDR1 and CDR2 (germline): MGHRA, YSYEKL.

This chain uses TRBV13 with TRBJ1-1, with 9 nucleotides matching TRBD1. Germline trimming cut 6 bases from V and 8 bases from J; bases unmatched to any gene: 4. The germline V gene encodes CDR1 PRHDT and CDR2 FYEKMQ (reference sequence). This CDR3 is built from 12 residues. DNA of the CDR3: TGTGCCAGCAGGACAGGGGGAAGCGAAGCTTTCTTT. This sequence encodes CASRTGGSEAFF.

The CDR3 coding sequence is TGTGCCAGCAGCCCCGCGACAGCGGTCACCGGGGAGCTGTTTTTT. Amino acids: CASSPATAVTGELFF. The V and J genes are TRBV6-5 and TRBJ2-2; tentatively, D is TRBD1 or TRBD2 (5 bases each). Germline V gene lookup returns CDR1 MNHEY and CDR2 SVGAGI. The CDR3 loop spans 15 amino acids. The V gene lost 6 bases and the J gene lost 4 bases, with 15 bases spanning the gap.

V is TRBV7-9 and J is TRBJ1-1, with D uncertain. The CDR3 sequence is 13 residues long. The germline V gene encodes CDR1 SEHNR and CDR2 FQNEAQ (reference sequence). Trimming shortened V by 3 bases and J by 1 base, and 6 bases separated the two germline ends. CDR3 nucleotides: TGTGCCAGCAGCTTTGGGAGGAACACTGAAGCTTTCTTT. Protein: CASSFGRNTEAFF.